Listed below are T cell receptor beta chains from one sample, sequenced in a study of response to subunit inactivated influenza vaccine. In TCRdb, the RT-PCR reads were re-called with MiXCR into one record per CDR3 protein. The data show around 480,000 distinct CDR3 sequences, about 15% seen once. The material was CD4+ T cells sorted from PBMCs, obtained roughly 24 months after vaccination. These receptors all stem from a man between 45 and 75 years old who received an inactivated influenza vaccine. Each CDR3 is given with its conserved first and last residue. A D gene is named only where the DNA matches it firmly. Not every row has a clone size; where given, it reads once, few, many or a size class.

v_call	j_call	d_call	clone_size	cdr3_nt	cdr3_aa
TRBV12-3/TRBV12-4	TRBJ1-2	-	-	TGTGCCAGCAGCCTACGGAAGGGATCGAGCTACACCTTC	CASSLRKGSSYTF
TRBV20-1	TRBJ2-1	TRBD2	-	TGCAGTGCTAGAGATCCGGGGGGTAGGGAGTTCTTC	CSARDPGGREFF
TRBV19	TRBJ1-1	-	few	TGTGCCAGCAAGACAGAGGCATCCCGTCCTGGAGCTTTCTTT	CASKTEASRPGAFF
TRBV5-1	TRBJ2-2	TRBD2	-	TGCGCCAGTCGACCAGCGGGGGCTACCGGGGAGCTGTTTTTT	CASRPAGATGELFF
TRBV12-3/TRBV12-4	TRBJ2-5	-	few	TGTGCCAGCTCCGAGGCAGGGTATCAACAAGAGACCCAGTACTTC	CASSEAGYQQETQYF
TRBV7-9	TRBJ2-7	TRBD1	-	TGTGCCAGCAGCTTAGACGGGACAGGGTTCCGGGAGCAGTACTTC	CASSLDGTGFREQYF
TRBV12-3/TRBV12-4	TRBJ2-3	TRBD1	-	TGTGCCAGCAGTACGGGACAGGGGGGAGTCACAGATACGCAGTATTTT	CASSTGQGGVTDTQYF
TRBV7-8	TRBJ2-3	TRBD2	-	TGTGCCAGCAGCTCGTCCGGGACTACGTATTCTAGCACAGATACGCAGTATTTT	CASSSSGTTYSSTDTQYF
TRBV20-1	TRBJ1-1	-	few	TGCAGTGCCGACGACAACACTGAAGCTTTCTTT	CSADDNTEAFF
TRBV20-1	TRBJ1-6	TRBD1	few	TGCAGTGCTAGATGGGACAGGGGGCTTTCACCCCTCCACTTT	CSARWDRGLSPLHF